The 5 T cell receptor beta chains below were found in one sample sequenced in a study of beta chain features in type 1 diabetes. Whole-study results and caveats: TCRB CDR3 length was moderately but significantly reduced in all four CD4+ subsets of Type 1 diabetes patients.

TCRB transcripts that were expressed got sequenced, as all of the isolated RNA had been reverse transcribed. Assay used: immunoSEQ multiplex PCR; TCRdb lists only in-frame clones, some missing. The sample has a few hundred thousand clones; about 13% are singletons. Their antigens are not known. The sequenced sample consisted of naive CD4+ T cells from blood. The source of these receptors is a woman under 30 with type 1 diabetes.

This clone came up a few times. The rearrangement joins TRBV4-3 to TRBJ1-5; D might be TRBD1 (5 bases). CDR1 and CDR2 from the germline V gene are LGHNA and YSLEER. V was shortened by 0 bases and J by 0 bases, with 6 bases between the two germline ends. The CDR3 extends over 15 amino acids. The chain's CDR3 is CASSQDGGSNQPQHF. The CDR3 DNA reads TGCGCCAGCAGCCAAGACGGGGGTAGCAATCAGCCCCAGCATTTT.

In its sample, this clone was seen a few times. CDR3 nucleotide sequence: TGCGCCAGCATGACTAGCGGGAGTACTTGGGAGACCCAGTACTTC. Protein product: CASMTSGSTWETQYF. The chain combines TRBV5-1 with TRBJ2-5, with TRBD2 identical over 12 bases. Germline V gene sequence: CDR1 SGHRS, CDR2 YFSETQ. Losses at the gene ends were 6 bases for V and 5 bases for J; bases not matched to a gene: 8. This CDR3 is 15 amino acids long.

This clone appeared a single time. The CDR3 region has the DNA TGTGCCAGCAGCTTAGCGTGGGTAGGGGATGAGCAGTTCTTC. This encodes CASSLAWVGDEQFF. J is TRBJ2-1 and V is TRBV7-9; D is possibly TRBD1 (5 bases). This CDR3 is 14 amino acids long. The V gene lost 0 bases and the J gene lost 8 bases, with 11 bases spanning the gap. Germline CDR1 and CDR2: SEHNR and FQNEAQ (reference sequence).

This clone showed up just a few times. The chain recombines TRBV7-3 with TRBJ2-7, with a tentative D call TRBD2 (6 bases). Per germline, CDR1 SGHTA and CDR2 FQGTGA. V gave up 3 bases and J gave up 2 bases, with 14 bases separating them. This CDR3 is built from 15 residues. This CDR3 reads CASSLRPGEAYEQYF. The CDR3 region has the DNA TGTGCCAGCAGCTTGAGGCCGGGAGAGGCCTACGAGCAGTACTTC. Drawing the rest from reference TRBV7-3 and TRBJ2-7, the complete variable domain is GAGVSQTPSNKVTEKGKYVELRCDPISGHTALYWYRQSLGQGPEFLIYFQGTGAADDSGLPNDRFFAVRPEGSVSTLKIQRTERGDSAVYLCASSLRPGEAYEQYFGPGTRLTVT.

The chain is built from TRBV4-1 and TRBJ2-5; 13 bases agree with TRBD2. CDR1 MGHRA and CDR2 YSYEKL come from the germline V gene. This CDR3 contains 18 residues. Trimming cost V 4 bases and J 2 bases; bases outside gene matches: 10. CDR3 sequence reads: CASSPRTSGRAFQETQYF. The CDR3 nucleotides read TGCGCCAGCAGCCCCCGGACTAGCGGGAGAGCCTTTCAAGAGACCCAGTACTTC.